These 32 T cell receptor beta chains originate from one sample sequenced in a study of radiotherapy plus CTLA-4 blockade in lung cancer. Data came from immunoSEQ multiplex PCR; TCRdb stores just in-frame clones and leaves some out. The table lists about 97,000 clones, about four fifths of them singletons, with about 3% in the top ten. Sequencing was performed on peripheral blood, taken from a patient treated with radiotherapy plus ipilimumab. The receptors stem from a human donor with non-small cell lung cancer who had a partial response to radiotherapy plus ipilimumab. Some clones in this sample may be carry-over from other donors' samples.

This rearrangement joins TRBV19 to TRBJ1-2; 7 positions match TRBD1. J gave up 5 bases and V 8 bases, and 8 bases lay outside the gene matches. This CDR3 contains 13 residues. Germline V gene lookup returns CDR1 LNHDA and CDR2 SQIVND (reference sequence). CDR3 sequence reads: CASSPTGEYGYTF. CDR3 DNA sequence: TGTGCCAGTTCGCCTACAGGGGAATATGGCTACACCTTC.

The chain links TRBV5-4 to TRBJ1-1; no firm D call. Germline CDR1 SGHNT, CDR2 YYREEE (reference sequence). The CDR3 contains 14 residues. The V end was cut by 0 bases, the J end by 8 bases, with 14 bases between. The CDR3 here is CASSLGQTPLEAFF. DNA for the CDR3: TGTGCCAGCAGCTTGGGACAAACCCCCTTGGAAGCTTTCTTT.

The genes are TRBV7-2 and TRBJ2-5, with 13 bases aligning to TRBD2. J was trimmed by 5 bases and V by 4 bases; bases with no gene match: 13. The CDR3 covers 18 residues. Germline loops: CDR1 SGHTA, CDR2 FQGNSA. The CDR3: CASSSGWTSGSYQETQYF. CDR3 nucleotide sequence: TGTGCCAGCAGCTCCGGGTGGACTAGCGGGAGTTATCAGGAGACCCAGTACTTC.

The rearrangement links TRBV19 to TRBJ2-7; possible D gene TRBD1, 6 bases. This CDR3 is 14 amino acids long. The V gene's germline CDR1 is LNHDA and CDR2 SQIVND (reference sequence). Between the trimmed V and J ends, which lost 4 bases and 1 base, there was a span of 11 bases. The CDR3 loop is CASSRSQGSYEQYF. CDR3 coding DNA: TGTGCCAGTAGTAGGTCCCAGGGGTCCTACGAGCAGTACTTC.

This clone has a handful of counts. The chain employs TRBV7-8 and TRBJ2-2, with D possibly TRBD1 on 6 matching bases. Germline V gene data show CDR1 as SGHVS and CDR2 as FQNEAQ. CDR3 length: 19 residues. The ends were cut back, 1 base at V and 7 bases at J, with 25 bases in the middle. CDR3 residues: CASSLGESRVGTIGGELFF. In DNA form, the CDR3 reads TGTGCCAGCAGCTTAGGAGAGAGCCGAGTAGGGACAATCGGCGGGGAGCTGTTTTTT. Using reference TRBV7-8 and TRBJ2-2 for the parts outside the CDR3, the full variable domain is GAGVSQSPRYKVAKRGQDVALRCDPISGHVSLFWYQQALGQGPEFLTYFQNEAQLDKSGLPSDRFFAERPEGSVSTLKIQRTQQEDSAVYLCASSLGESRVGTIGGELFFGEGSRLTVL.

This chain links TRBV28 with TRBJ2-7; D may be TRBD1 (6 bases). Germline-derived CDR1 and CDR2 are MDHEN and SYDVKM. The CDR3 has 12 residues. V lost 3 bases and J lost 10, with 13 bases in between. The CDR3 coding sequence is TGTGCCAGCAGTTTTTCCTCGGGACAACAGTACTTC. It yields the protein CASSFSSGQQYF.

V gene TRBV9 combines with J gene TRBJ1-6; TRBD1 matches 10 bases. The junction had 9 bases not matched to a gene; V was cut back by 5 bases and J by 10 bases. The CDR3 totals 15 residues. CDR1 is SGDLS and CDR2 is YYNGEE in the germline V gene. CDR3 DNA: TGTGCCAGCAGAATGGGGACAGGGGTATGGTCACCCCTCCACTTT. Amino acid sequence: CASRMGTGVWSPLHF.

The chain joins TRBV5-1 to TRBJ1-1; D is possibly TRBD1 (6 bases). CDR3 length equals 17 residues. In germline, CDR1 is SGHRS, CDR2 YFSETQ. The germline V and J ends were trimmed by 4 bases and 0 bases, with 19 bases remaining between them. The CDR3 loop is CASSRGAREGVNTEAFF. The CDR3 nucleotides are TGCGCCAGCAGCCGGGGGGCCAGGGAAGGGGTGAACACTGAAGCTTTCTTT. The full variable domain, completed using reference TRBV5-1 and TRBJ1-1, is KAGVTQTPRYLIKTRGQQVTLSCSPISGHRSVSWYQQTPGQGLQFLFEYFSETQRNKGNFPGRFSGRQFSNSRSEMNVSTLELGDSALYLCASSRGAREGVNTEAFFGQGTRLTVV.

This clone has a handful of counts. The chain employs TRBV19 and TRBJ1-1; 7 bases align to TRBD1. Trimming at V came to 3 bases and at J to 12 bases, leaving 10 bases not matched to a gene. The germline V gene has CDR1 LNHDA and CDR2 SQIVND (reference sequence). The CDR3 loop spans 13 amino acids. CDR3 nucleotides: TGTGCCAGTAGTATCGTGAGGGGGCGGGAAACTTTCTTT. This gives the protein CASSIVRGRETFF.

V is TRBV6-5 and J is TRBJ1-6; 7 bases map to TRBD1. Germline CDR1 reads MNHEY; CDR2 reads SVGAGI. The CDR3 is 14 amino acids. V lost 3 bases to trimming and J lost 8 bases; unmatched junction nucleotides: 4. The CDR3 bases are TGTGCCAGCAGTTATCGCCAGGGGGATTCACCCCTCCACTTT. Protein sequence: CASSYRQGDSPLHF.

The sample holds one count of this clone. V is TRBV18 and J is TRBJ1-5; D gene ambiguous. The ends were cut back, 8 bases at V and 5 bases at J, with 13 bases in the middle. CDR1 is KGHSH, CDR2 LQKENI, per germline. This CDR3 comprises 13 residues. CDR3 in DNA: TGTGCCAGCGGGGAGATGCGGGATCAGCCCCAGCATTTT. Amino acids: CASGEMRDQPQHF.

CDR3 sequence (DNA): TGTGCCAGCAGTCGGGGACTAGCCGGCACAGATACGCAGTATTTT. It is translated as CASSRGLAGTDTQYF. The rearrangement joins TRBV7-7 to TRBJ2-3; the match to TRBD2 covers 9 bases. Trimming took 6 bases from V and 1 from J; bases not matched to a gene: 5. The CDR3 covers 15 residues. CDR1 SSHAT and CDR2 FNYEAQ come from the germline V gene (reference sequence).

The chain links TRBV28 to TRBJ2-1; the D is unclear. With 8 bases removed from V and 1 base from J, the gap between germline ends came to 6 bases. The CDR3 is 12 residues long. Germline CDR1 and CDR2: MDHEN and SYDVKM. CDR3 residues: CASRRSYNEQFF. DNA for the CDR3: TGTGCCAGCCGTCGTTCCTACAATGAGCAGTTCTTC.

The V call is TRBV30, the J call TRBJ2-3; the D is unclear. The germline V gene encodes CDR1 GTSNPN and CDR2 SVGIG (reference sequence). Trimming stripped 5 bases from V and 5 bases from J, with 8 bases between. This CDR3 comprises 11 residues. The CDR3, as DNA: TGTGCCTGGGAACTTGGAGATACGCAGTATTTT. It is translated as CAWELGDTQYF.

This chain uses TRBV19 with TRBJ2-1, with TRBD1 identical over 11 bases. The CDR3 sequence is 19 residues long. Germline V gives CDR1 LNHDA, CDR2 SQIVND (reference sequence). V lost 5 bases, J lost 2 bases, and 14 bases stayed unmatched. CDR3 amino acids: CASSEAGTGGGVAYNEQFF. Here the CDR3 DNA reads TGTGCCAGTAGTGAGGCCGGGACAGGGGGTGGAGTAGCCTACAATGAGCAGTTCTTC.

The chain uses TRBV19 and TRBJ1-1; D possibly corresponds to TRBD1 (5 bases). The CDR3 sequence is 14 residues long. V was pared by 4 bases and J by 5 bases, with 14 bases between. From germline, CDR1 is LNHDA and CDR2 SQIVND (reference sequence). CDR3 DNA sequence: TGTGCCAGTAGTACTGAAACGGGGGTGACTGAAGCTTTCTTT. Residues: CASSTETGVTEAFF.

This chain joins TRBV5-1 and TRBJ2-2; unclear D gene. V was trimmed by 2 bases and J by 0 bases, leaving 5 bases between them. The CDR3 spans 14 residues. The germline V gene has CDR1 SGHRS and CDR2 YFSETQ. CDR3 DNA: TGCGCCAGCAGCTTCCAGTCGAACACCGGGGAGCTGTTTTTT. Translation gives CASSFQSNTGELFF.

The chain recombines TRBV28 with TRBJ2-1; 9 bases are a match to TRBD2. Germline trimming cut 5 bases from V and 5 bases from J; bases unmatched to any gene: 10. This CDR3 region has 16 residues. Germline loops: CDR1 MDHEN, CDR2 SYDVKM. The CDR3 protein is CASSPLTSGANNEQFF. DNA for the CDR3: TGTGCCAGCAGTCCCCTGACTAGCGGAGCGAACAATGAGCAGTTCTTC.

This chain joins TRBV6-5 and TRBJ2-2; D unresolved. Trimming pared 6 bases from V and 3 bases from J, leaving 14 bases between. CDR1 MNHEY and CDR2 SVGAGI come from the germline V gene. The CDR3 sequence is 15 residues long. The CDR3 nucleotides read TGTGCCAGCAGCCGCGTAGCACCTGACACCGGGGAGCTGTTTTTT. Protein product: CASSRVAPDTGELFF.

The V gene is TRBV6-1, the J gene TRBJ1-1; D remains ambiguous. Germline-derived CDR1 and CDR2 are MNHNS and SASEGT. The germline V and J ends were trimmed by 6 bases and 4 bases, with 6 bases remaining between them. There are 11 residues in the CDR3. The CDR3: CASSPGTEAFF. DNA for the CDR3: TGTGCCAGCAGCCCGGGCACTGAAGCTTTCTTT.

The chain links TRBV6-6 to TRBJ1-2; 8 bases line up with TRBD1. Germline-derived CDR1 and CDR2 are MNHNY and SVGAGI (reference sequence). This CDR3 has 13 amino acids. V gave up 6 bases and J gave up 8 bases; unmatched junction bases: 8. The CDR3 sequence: CASSPQGAGGYTF. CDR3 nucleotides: TGTGCCAGCAGCCCTCAGGGGGCGGGAGGCTACACCTTC.

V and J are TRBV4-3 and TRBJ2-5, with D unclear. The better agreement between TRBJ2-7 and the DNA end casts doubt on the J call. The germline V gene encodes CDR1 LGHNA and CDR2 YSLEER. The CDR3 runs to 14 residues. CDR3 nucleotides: TGCGCCAGCAGCCAAGACCCCGATTCCTACGAGCAGTACTTC. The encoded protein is CASSQDPDSYEQYF.

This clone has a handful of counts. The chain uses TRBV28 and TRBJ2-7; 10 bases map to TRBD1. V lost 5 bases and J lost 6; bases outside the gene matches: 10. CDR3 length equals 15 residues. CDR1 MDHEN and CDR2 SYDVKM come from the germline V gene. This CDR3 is CASSPRGTGAREQYF. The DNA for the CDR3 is TGTGCCAGCAGTCCACGGGGGACAGGGGCCCGCGAGCAGTACTTC.

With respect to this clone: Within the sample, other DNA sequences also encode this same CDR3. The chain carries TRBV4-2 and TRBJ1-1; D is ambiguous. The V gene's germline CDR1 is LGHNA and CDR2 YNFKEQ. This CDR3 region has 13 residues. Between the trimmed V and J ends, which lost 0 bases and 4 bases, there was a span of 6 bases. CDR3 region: CASSQDAGTEAFF. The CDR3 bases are TGTGCCAGCAGCCAAGATGCGGGCACTGAAGCTTTCTTT.

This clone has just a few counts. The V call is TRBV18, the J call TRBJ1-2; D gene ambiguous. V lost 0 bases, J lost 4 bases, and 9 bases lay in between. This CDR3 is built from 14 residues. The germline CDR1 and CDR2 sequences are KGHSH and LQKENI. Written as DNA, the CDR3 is TGTGCCAGCTCACCACCGAACAGTTTCTATGGCTACACCTTC. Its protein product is CASSPPNSFYGYTF.

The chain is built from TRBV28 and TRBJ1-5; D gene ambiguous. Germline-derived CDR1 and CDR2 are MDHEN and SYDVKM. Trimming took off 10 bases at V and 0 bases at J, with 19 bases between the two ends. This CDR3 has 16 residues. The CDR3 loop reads CATTVYAEYSNQPQHF. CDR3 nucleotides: TGTGCCACCACAGTTTATGCCGAGTATAGCAATCAGCCCCAGCATTTT.

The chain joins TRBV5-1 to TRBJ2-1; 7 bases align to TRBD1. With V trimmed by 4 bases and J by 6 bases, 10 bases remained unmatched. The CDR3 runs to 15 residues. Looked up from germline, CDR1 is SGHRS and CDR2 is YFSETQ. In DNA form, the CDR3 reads TGCGCCAGCAGCCTAGGACAGGACCCTCTCAATGAGCAGTTCTTC. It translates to CASSLGQDPLNEQFF. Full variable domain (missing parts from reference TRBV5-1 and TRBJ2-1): KAGVTQTPRYLIKTRGQQVTLSCSPISGHRSVSWYQQTPGQGLQFLFEYFSETQRNKGNFPGRFSGRQFSNSRSEMNVSTLELGDSALYLCASSLGQDPLNEQFFGPGTRLTVL.

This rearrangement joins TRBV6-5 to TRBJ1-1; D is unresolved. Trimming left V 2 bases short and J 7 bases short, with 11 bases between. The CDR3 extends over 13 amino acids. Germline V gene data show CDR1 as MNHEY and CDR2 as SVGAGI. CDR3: CASSYSGRSEAFF. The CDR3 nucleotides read TGTGCCAGCAGTTACAGCGGCAGAAGTGAAGCTTTCTTT.

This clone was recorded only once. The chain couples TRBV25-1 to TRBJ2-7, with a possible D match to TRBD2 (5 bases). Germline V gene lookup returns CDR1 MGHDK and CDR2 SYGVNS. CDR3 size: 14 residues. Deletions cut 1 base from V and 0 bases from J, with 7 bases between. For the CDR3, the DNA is TGTGCCAGCAGTGAATGGGAGAGCTCCTACGAGCAGTACTTC. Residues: CASSEWESSYEQYF.

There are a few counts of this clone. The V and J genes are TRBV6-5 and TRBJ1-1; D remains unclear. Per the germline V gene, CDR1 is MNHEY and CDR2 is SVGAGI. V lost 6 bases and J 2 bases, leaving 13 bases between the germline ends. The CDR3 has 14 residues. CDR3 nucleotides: TGTGCCAGCAGCTATACAGAGCAAAACACTGAAGCTTTCTTT. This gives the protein CASSYTEQNTEAFF.

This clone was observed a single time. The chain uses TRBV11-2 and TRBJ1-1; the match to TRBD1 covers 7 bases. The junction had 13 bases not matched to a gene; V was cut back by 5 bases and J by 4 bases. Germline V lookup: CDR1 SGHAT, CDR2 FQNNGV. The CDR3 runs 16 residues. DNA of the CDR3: TGTGCCAGCAGCCGGTTACAGGGGTCCTGGATCACTGAAGCTTTCTTT. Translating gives CASSRLQGSWITEAFF.

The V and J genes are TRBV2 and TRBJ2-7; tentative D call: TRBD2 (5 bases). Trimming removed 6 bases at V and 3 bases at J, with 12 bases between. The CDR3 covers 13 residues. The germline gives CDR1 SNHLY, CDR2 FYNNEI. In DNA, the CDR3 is TGTGCCAGCAGCCGCCTGGGAGACTACGAGCAGTACTTC. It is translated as CASSRLGDYEQYF. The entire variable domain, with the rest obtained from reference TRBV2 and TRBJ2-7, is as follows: EPEVTQTPSHQVTQMGQEVILRCVPISNHLYFYWYRQILGQKVEFLVSFYNNEISEKSEIFDDQFSVERPDGSNFTLKIRSTKLEDSAMYFCASSRLGDYEQYFGPGTRLTVT.